This T cell receptor (beta chain) was observed in a study of blood T cells in healthy people across ages. This clonotype was seen a handful of times. The antigen remains unidentified. Study-level points and caveats: A greater number of naive CD4+ cells and higher diversity distinguished long-lived donors from aged donors.

Using a J-beta primer mix together with a sample-barcoded 5' primer, a second PCR was run for roughly 6 to 12 cycles. TCRdb fed the 5' RACE reads into MiXCR, producing one record per CDR3 protein. The sample lists about 1.7 million distinct CDR3 sequences; roughly 30% were seen once. Sequenced sample: blood. The TCR comes from a woman in her thirties in good health.

Here the CDR3 DNA reads TGTGCCAGCAGTGTCGTCTGGGGCGGGGCTAGCACAGATACGCAGTATTTT. It translates to CASSVVWGGASTDTQYF. This chain joins TRBV5-5 and TRBJ2-3; TRBD2 is a possible D gene (6 bases). CDR3 length: 17 residues. V dropped 5 bases and J dropped 0 bases, with 19 bases sitting between them. CDR1 and CDR2 (germline): SGHKS, YYEKEE (reference sequence).